This T cell receptor beta chain is from a study of identical twins. TCRdb re-called the 5' RACE reads with MiXCR, one entry per CDR3 protein. The table lists some 250,000 distinct CDR3 sequences, 10% to 15% of them singletons, with under 4.5% in the top ten. Many counts were recorded for this clonotype. V shed 4 bases, J shed 5 bases, and the junction held 19 bases outside the gene matches. Germline V lookup: CDR1 SQVTM, CDR2 ANQGSEA. The length of the CDR3 is 17 residues. The sample was also linked to a second study, of yellow fever vaccine responses in identical twins.

J is TRBJ2-7 and V is TRBV29-1; the match to TRBD2 covers 8 bases. This receptor was taken from a young woman in good health. The sequenced sample consisted of memory (CD45RO+) T cells sorted from blood. CDR3 region: CSVVGTPFGREPNEQYF. The CDR3, as DNA: TGCAGCGTTGTAGGGACCCCTTTCGGGAGGGAGCCCAACGAGCAGTACTTC.